The 30 T cell receptor beta chains reported below all come from one sample, sequenced in a study of post-analysis software for immune sequencing data. TCR beta libraries were prepared from cDNA with unique molecular identifiers. TCRdb recomputed calls from the PCR reads with MiXCR, one row per CDR3 protein. Among about 160,000 distinct CDR3 sequences listed, roughly 34% were seen once. Sequences were derived from blood, sampled after autologous hematopoietic stem cell transplantation. The source of these receptors is a girl aged 10-17 years with multiple sclerosis.

This chain links TRBV5-1 with TRBJ1-3; 7 nucleotides line up with TRBD1. V trimming: 4 bases; J trimming: 4 bases; junction bases outside the gene matches: 11. CDR3 length: 16 amino acids. Germline loops: CDR1 SGHRS, CDR2 YFSETQ. The CDR3, as DNA: TGCGCCAGCAGCCCTGTGACAGGGAGTAGCGGAAACACCATATATTTT. Amino acids: CASSPVTGSSGNTIYF.

The rearrangement uses TRBV6-2 or TRBV6-3 and TRBJ2-7, with no clear D. CDR3 length equals 13 residues. V was clipped by 5 bases and J by 7 bases, with 15 bases between them. CDR1 MNHEY and CDR2 SVGEGT come from the germline V gene. CDR3 DNA: TGTGCCAGCAGTCTAGTATCCTACAATGAGCAGTACTTC. This encodes CASSLVSYNEQYF.

This clonotype occurred a few times. The rearrangement joins TRBV28 to TRBJ2-1; D is perhaps TRBD2 (6 bases). Trimming removed 5 bases at V and 4 bases at J, with 15 bases between. Germline V gene lookup returns CDR1 MDHEN and CDR2 SYDVKM. CDR3 length: 15 residues. The CDR3 loop reads CASSPVAERYNEQFF. The CDR3 DNA reads TGTGCCAGCAGTCCCGTAGCGGAGAGGTACAATGAGCAGTTCTTC.

This chain uses TRBV7-9 with TRBJ2-1, with D possibly being TRBD1 or TRBD2 (5 bases each). CDR1 and CDR2 (germline): SEHNR, FQNEAQ (reference sequence). The CDR3 runs 16 residues. V gave up 5 bases and J gave up 4 bases, with 18 bases separating them. The CDR3 sequence: CASSARENQAYNEQFF. The DNA of the CDR3 is TGTGCCAGCAGCGCCAGGGAGAACCAGGCATACAATGAGCAGTTCTTC. The full variable domain, with the rest looked up from reference TRBV7-9 and TRBJ2-1, is DTGVSQNPRHKITKRGQNVTFRCDPISEHNRLYWYRQTLGQGPEFLTYFQNEAQLEKSRLLSDRFSAERPKGSFSTLEIQRTEQGDSAMYLCASSARENQAYNEQFFGPGTRLTVL.

The table lists this clonotype with a few counts. J is TRBJ2-1 and V is TRBV20-1; 10 bases line up with TRBD1. CDR3 length: 16 residues. The ends lost 0 bases at V and 7 bases at J; junction bases unmatched: 9. CDR1 and CDR2 from the germline V gene are DFQATT and SNEGSKA (reference sequence). The CDR3 is CSARDYLGQGGNEQFF. CDR3 sequence (DNA): TGCAGTGCTAGAGATTATTTAGGACAGGGGGGGAATGAGCAGTTCTTC.

V usage is TRBV6-5 and J usage is TRBJ2-3; 8 positions agree with TRBD1. This CDR3 has 17 amino acids. V gave up 2 bases and J gave up 1 base; unmatched junction bases: 8. Germline CDR1 and CDR2: MNHEY and SVGAGI. This chain's CDR3 is CASSYLNQGARTDTQYF. The DNA of the CDR3 is TGTGCCAGCAGTTACCTCAATCAGGGGGCCCGCACAGATACGCAGTATTTT.

This clonotype was counted a few times. V is TRBV7-2 and J is TRBJ1-4; the D gene is possibly TRBD1 (6 bases). The germline CDR1 and CDR2 sequences are SGHTA and FQGNSA. V lost 4 bases, J lost 6 bases, and 18 bases lay in between. The CDR3 length is 16 residues. DNA of the CDR3: TGTGCCAGCAGCTACCTGACAGGCGCGGGTGATGAAAAACTGTTTTTT. Amino acid sequence: CASSYLTGAGDEKLFF.

This chain connects TRBV6-1 to TRBJ1-5, with no clear D. The CDR3 sequence is 13 residues long. V was shortened by 2 bases and J by 0 bases, with 2 bases between the two germline ends. Germline CDR1 is MNHNS and CDR2 is SASEGT. The CDR3 is CASSEFSNQPQHF. In nucleotides, the CDR3 is TGTGCCAGCAGTGAATTTAGCAATCAGCCCCAGCATTTT.

This clonotype was recorded at least ten times. The CDR3 sequence is CASSQELAGEFYEQYF. CDR3 nucleotide sequence: TGTGCCAGCAGCCAAGAACTAGCGGGAGAGTTCTACGAGCAGTACTTC. The chain is built from TRBV3-1 and TRBJ2-7, with 11 positions matching TRBD2. CDR1 and CDR2 (germline): LGHDT, YNNKEL (reference sequence). After removal of 0 bases from V and 3 bases from J, the junction contained 4 bases not matched to a gene. CDR3 size: 16 residues.

The chain carries TRBV6-1 and TRBJ2-1; 16 nucleotides line up with TRBD2. J gave up 5 bases and V 6 bases, and 4 bases lay outside the gene matches. In germline, CDR1 is MNHNS, CDR2 SASEGT. The CDR3 has 16 amino acids. The CDR3 DNA reads TGTGCCAGCAGCCCAGGGACTAGCGGGGGGGACAATGAGCAGTTCTTC. Protein: CASSPGTSGGDNEQFF.

The rearrangement links TRBV4-2 to TRBJ1-2; D is possibly TRBD1 (6 bases). The CDR3 is made up of 16 amino acids. Germline values: CDR1 LGHNA, CDR2 YNFKEQ. Between the trimmed V and J ends, which lost 0 bases and 2 bases, there was a span of 13 bases. CDR3 sequence (DNA): TGTGCCAGCAGCCAAGATCCCCCCCAGGGGAACTATGGCTACACCTTC. It yields the protein CASSQDPPQGNYGYTF.

This chain links TRBV20-1 with TRBJ2-7; D unresolved. V was pared by 0 bases and J by 0 bases, with 12 bases between. Germline V gives CDR1 DFQATT, CDR2 SNEGSKA (reference sequence). The CDR3 spans 15 residues. Written as DNA, the CDR3 is TGCAGTGCTAGAGATATCCGGCAGTCCTCCTACGAGCAGTACTTC. It is translated as CSARDIRQSSYEQYF.

There are many counts of this clonotype. V usage is TRBV6-1 and J usage is TRBJ2-1, with 9 nucleotides matching TRBD1. This CDR3 comprises 15 residues. V lost 3 bases and J lost 2; bases outside the gene matches: 2. The germline V gene has CDR1 MNHNS and CDR2 SASEGT. The CDR3 protein is CASSDTGGAYNEQFF. CDR3 bases: TGTGCCAGCAGTGATACAGGGGGCGCCTACAATGAGCAGTTCTTC.

The chain employs TRBV28 and TRBJ2-1; D is undetermined. Per the germline V gene, CDR1 is MDHEN and CDR2 is SYDVKM. The germline V and J ends were trimmed by 5 bases and 13 bases, with 15 bases remaining between them. This CDR3 contains 12 residues. CDR3 loop: CASSNLISGQFF. The CDR3 DNA reads as TGTGCCAGCAGTAATCTGATTAGTGGACAGTTCTTC.

J is TRBJ2-3 and V is TRBV29-1; TRBD1 is a possible D gene (5 bases). CDR1 is SQVTM and CDR2 is ANQGSEA in the germline V gene. The CDR3 is 15 amino acids. V lost 8 bases, J lost 2 bases, and 20 bases lay in between. The CDR3 sequence is CSSTGRGKNTDTQYF. In DNA, the CDR3 is TGCAGCTCAACAGGACGTGGCAAGAACACAGATACGCAGTATTTT.

The chain uses TRBV27 and TRBJ2-7, with TRBD1 as a possible D gene (5 bases). CDR3 size: 15 residues. The germline V gene has CDR1 MNHEY and CDR2 SMNVEV (reference sequence). V dropped 2 bases and J dropped 0 bases, with 11 bases sitting between them. The CDR3 protein is CASSLVSGPSYEQYF. The CDR3 DNA is TGTGCCAGCAGTTTAGTCTCAGGGCCCTCCTACGAGCAGTACTTC.

This rearrangement joins TRBV7-2 to TRBJ2-3; TRBD2 is a possible D gene (6 bases). CDR3 length: 14 residues. Germline V gene sequence: CDR1 SGHTA, CDR2 FQGNSA. With 1 base removed from V and 5 bases from J, the gap between germline ends came to 10 bases. The CDR3 sequence is CASSLGLVLDTQYF. DNA for the CDR3: TGTGCCAGCAGCTTAGGACTAGTGTTAGATACGCAGTATTTT.

At least ten counts were recorded for this clonotype. V gene TRBV10-2 combines with J gene TRBJ1-5, with no clear D. This CDR3 comprises 15 residues. Deletions cut 0 bases from V and 2 bases from J, with 8 bases between. In germline, CDR1 is WSHSY, CDR2 SAAADI. Written as DNA, the CDR3 is TGCGCCAGCAGTGAGTCAGGGCACCGCAATCAGCCCCAGCATTTT. This codes for CASSESGHRNQPQHF.

The chain links TRBV2 to TRBJ1-1; TRBD1 agrees at 8 bases. Trimming at V came to 7 bases and at J to 1 base, leaving 8 bases not matched to a gene. The length of the CDR3 is 15 residues. Germline values: CDR1 SNHLY, CDR2 FYNNEI. The CDR3 nucleotides are TGTGCCAGCAACAGGGGGGGCGGGAGGAACACTGAAGCTTTCTTT. Its translation is CASNRGGGRNTEAFF.

This clonotype has only a few counts. J is TRBJ2-3 and V is TRBV5-1; TRBD2 matches at 7 bases. The CDR3 has 16 amino acids. The germline V gene has CDR1 SGHRS and CDR2 YFSETQ. The V gene end was trimmed by 0 bases and the J gene end by 4 bases; junction bases not matched to a gene: 8. CDR3 sequence: CASSLGWGGSPDTQYF. In DNA, the CDR3 is TGCGCCAGCAGCTTGGGATGGGGCGGGAGTCCAGATACGCAGTATTTT.

As to this clonotype: At one end, the junction sequence differs from germline, possibly due to a read error. The gene calls are TRBV7-7 and TRBJ2-3, with D tentatively TRBD1 (6 bases). The CDR3 runs 14 residues. The germline V gene has CDR1 SSHAT and CDR2 FNYEAQ (reference sequence). The CDR3 reads CASSPGAGTDTQYF. The CDR3 DNA follows: TGTGCTAGCAGCCCAGGGGCCGGGACAGATACGCAGTATTTT.

The rearrangement joins TRBV10-3 to TRBJ2-3, with 8 bases that match TRBD2. The V gene end was trimmed by 7 bases and the J gene end by 5 bases; junction bases not matched to a gene: 11. The CDR3 totals 15 residues. The germline gives CDR1 ENHRY, CDR2 SYGVKD. CDR3 protein: CAIKVGAGAIDTQYF. The CDR3 DNA follows: TGTGCCATCAAGGTGGGAGCGGGAGCTATAGATACGCAGTATTTT.

This chain links TRBV5-1 with TRBJ2-3, with D unclear. Deletions cut 4 bases from V and 4 bases from J, with 16 bases between. Per germline, CDR1 SGHRS and CDR2 YFSETQ. The CDR3 runs 15 residues. The CDR3 DNA reads as TGCGCCAGCAGCCCGCGAGCGCTCGGGTCAGATACGCAGTATTTT. Protein product: CASSPRALGSDTQYF.

V gene TRBV2 combines with J gene TRBJ1-6, with D maybe TRBD1 (6 bases). V was pared by 3 bases and J by 0 bases, with 12 bases between. This CDR3 is built from 17 residues. Germline CDR1 reads SNHLY; CDR2 reads FYNNEI. The CDR3 nucleotides read TGTGCCAGCAGTGATGGGGACACGAGCTCCTATAATTCACCCCTCCACTTT. This encodes CASSDGDTSSYNSPLHF.

This clonotype appeared a single time. Since the CDR3 does not end with the conserved phenylalanine or tryptophan, this likely comes from a read error. The chain employs TRBV15 and TRBJ2-4, with 11 bases aligning to TRBD2. The J call is uncertain, as TRBJ2-7 better fits the DNA end. Germline values: CDR1 LNHNV, CDR2 YYDKDF (reference sequence). The CDR3 extends over 15 amino acids. The CDR3 nucleotides are TGTGCCACCAGCAGAGATATGGGACTAGCGGCCGAGCAGTACTGC. Encoded protein: CATSRDMGLAAEQYC.

The chain employs TRBV7-6 and TRBJ2-7; TRBD2 is a possible D gene (6 bases). Trimming pared 1 base from V and 3 bases from J, leaving 13 bases between. Germline CDR1 SGHVS, CDR2 FNYEAQ. The CDR3 contains 15 residues. CDR3 bases: TGTGCCAGCAGCTTAGACGGCGGGGAGCTCTACGAGCAGTACTTC. Encoded protein: CASSLDGGELYEQYF.

This clonotype turned up a few times. The rearrangement joins TRBV7-9 to TRBJ2-3; 9 positions agree with TRBD2. The length of the CDR3 is 15 residues. Looked up from germline, CDR1 is SEHNR and CDR2 is FQNEAQ (reference sequence). Trimming removed 3 bases from V and 3 bases from J; junction bases left unmatched: 4. CDR3 amino acids: CASSLVAGGTDTQYF. The CDR3, as DNA: TGTGCCAGCAGCTTGGTGGCGGGAGGGACAGATACGCAGTATTTT.

The chain is built from TRBV13 and TRBJ2-5, with TRBD1 as a possible D gene (6 bases). The DNA end is a closer match to TRBJ2-7, so the J assignment may be wrong. CDR3 length equals 14 residues. The germline V gene encodes CDR1 PRHDT and CDR2 FYEKMQ (reference sequence). CDR3 DNA sequence: TGTGCCAGCAGCTTTGAAGGGACAATCTACGAGCAGTACTTC. Translating it yields CASSFEGTIYEQYF.

V gene TRBV12-3 or TRBV12-4 combines with J gene TRBJ2-3, with 7 bases that match TRBD1. The CDR3 spans 13 residues. Trimming took 6 bases from V and 9 from J; bases not matched to a gene: 9. DNA of the CDR3: TGTGCCAGCAGGAAGGACAGGACGGACACGCAGTATTTT. This translates into CASRKDRTDTQYF.

This clonotype has more than one count but fewer than ten. The chain couples TRBV5-1 to TRBJ2-3; 7 nucleotides agree with TRBD2. This CDR3 is 15 amino acids long. CDR1 and CDR2 from the germline V gene are SGHRS and YFSETQ. The trim removed 0 bases at V and 6 bases at J, leaving 7 bases unmatched. The CDR3 is CASSLGTSAGDTQYF. The CDR3 DNA sequence: TGCGCCAGCAGCTTGGGTACTAGCGCAGGGGATACGCAGTATTTT.